This entry lists 19 T cell receptor beta chains sequenced from one sample in a study of T-cell reconstitution after alpha-beta-depleted transplantation in children. The library targeted TCRbeta and was prepared with unique molecular identifiers. TCRdb reprocessed the PCR reads with MiXCR, giving one entry per CDR3 protein. The sample has around 600,000 distinct CDR3 sequences; roughly 24% are singletons. Material: PBMCs, mostly from graft donor cells, obtained 360 days after TCRalphabeta/CD19-depleted stem cell transplant. The origin of the receptors is a boy in the first two years of life who had a stem cell transplant for acute myeloid leukemia, so the T cells may come from the graft donor.

This clonotype has more than one count but fewer than ten. The V and J genes are TRBV3-1 and TRBJ2-1; D unclear. V was trimmed by 0 bases and J by 12 bases, leaving 12 bases between them. CDR1 and CDR2 (germline): LGHDT, YNNKEL (reference sequence). This CDR3 has 13 residues. CDR3 DNA sequence: TGTGCCAGCAGCCAAGATGCGGTGGAGCCGCAGTTCTTC. This codes for CASSQDAVEPQFF.

A single count supports this clonotype. This sequence joins TRBV4-3 and TRBJ2-7, with D possibly matching TRBD1 (5 bases). CDR1 and CDR2 (germline): LGHNA, YSLEER. This CDR3 is 15 amino acids long. The V and J ends lost 1 base and 0 bases respectively, with 10 bases between them. The CDR3 loop reads CASSQGSQGSYEQYF. In nucleotides, the CDR3 is TGCGCCAGCAGCCAAGGTTCTCAGGGCTCCTACGAGCAGTACTTC.

This clonotype was seen at least ten times. The chain couples TRBV5-5 to TRBJ2-1, with D perhaps matching TRBD1 or TRBD2 (7 bases each). The V gene's germline CDR1 is SGHKS and CDR2 YYEKEE (reference sequence). This CDR3 region has 15 residues. With 4 bases removed from V and 2 bases from J, the gap between germline ends came to 13 bases. DNA for the CDR3: TGTGCCAGCAGCCATCAGGGGGGGACCTACAATGAGCAGTTCTTC. Translation gives CASSHQGGTYNEQFF. The full variable domain, rest sourced from reference TRBV5-5 and TRBJ2-1, is DAGVTQSPTHLIKTRGQQVTLRCSPISGHKSVSWYQQVLGQGPQFIFQYYEKEERGRGNFPDRFSARQFPNYSSELNVNALLLGDSALYLCASSHQGGTYNEQFFGPGTRLTVL.

The genes are TRBV6-5 and TRBJ2-3; 15 nucleotides align to TRBD2. The V segment lost 0 bases and the J segment 0 bases; nucleotides outside the gene matches: 1. The CDR3 has 18 residues. Per germline, CDR1 MNHEY and CDR2 SVGAGI. DNA of the CDR3: TGTGCCAGCAGTTACTCGGGGACTAGCGGGGGGAGCACAGATACGCAGTATTTT. Translated: CASSYSGTSGGSTDTQYF.

This clonotype occurred many times. V and J are TRBV20-1 and TRBJ2-5; no clear D. Germline V gene lookup returns CDR1 DFQATT and CDR2 SNEGSKA (reference sequence). This CDR3 has 11 amino acids. Trimming shortened V by 2 bases and J by 5 bases, and 6 bases separated the two germline ends. The CDR3 protein is CSARLGETQYF. CDR3 DNA sequence: TGCAGTGCTAGACTCGGGGAGACCCAGTACTTC.

The rearrangement uses TRBV12-3 or TRBV12-4 and TRBJ2-7, with D maybe TRBD2 (5 bases). V lost 3 bases, J lost 5 bases, and 14 bases lay in between. The CDR3 length is 14 residues. The CDR3 bases are TGTGCCAGCAGTTTGAGCTCCGGGGTCGACGAGCAGTACTTC. The encoded protein is CASSLSSGVDEQYF.

This chain uses TRBV7-9 with TRBJ2-1; D unclear. The CDR3 totals 14 residues. The germline V gene encodes CDR1 SEHNR and CDR2 FQNEAQ (reference sequence). The V end was cut by 5 bases, the J end by 6 bases, with 14 bases between. The CDR3 sequence: CASSTYSLGNEQFF. The CDR3 DNA is TGTGCCAGCAGCACGTACAGTCTAGGCAATGAGCAGTTCTTC.

This clonotype was detected only a few times. The gene calls are TRBV6-1 and TRBJ2-7; 8 nucleotides match TRBD1. Germline trimming cut 6 bases from V and 6 bases from J; bases unmatched to any gene: 7. The CDR3 covers 13 residues. Looked up from germline, CDR1 is MNHNS and CDR2 is SASEGT. For the CDR3, the DNA is TGTGCCAGCAGCCTAGACAGGGGAAGCGAGCAGTACGTC. Protein sequence: CASSLDRGSEQYV.

Here the CDR3 reads CAISESISVETQYF. CDR3 nucleotide sequence: TGTGCCATCAGTGAGTCGATCTCGGTAGAGACCCAGTACTTC. The rearrangement joins TRBV10-3 to TRBJ2-5; the D is unclear. Trimming stripped 0 bases from V and 4 bases from J, with 9 bases between. The CDR3 loop spans 14 amino acids. Germline lookup yields CDR1 ENHRY and CDR2 SYGVKD.

There are many counts of this clonotype. V is TRBV20-1 and J is TRBJ2-7, with 10 bases that match TRBD1. Germline assignment: CDR1 DFQATT and CDR2 SNEGSKA (reference sequence). This CDR3 spans 13 amino acids. In nucleotides, the CDR3 is TGCAGCGCCGGGACAGGGGCTTACTACGAGCAGTACGTC. Translated: CSAGTGAYYEQYV.

The V and J genes are TRBV13 and TRBJ2-2; 8 nucleotides agree with TRBD2. CDR1 PRHDT and CDR2 FYEKMQ come from the germline V gene (reference sequence). CDR3 length equals 16 residues. Losses at the gene ends were 5 bases for V and 4 bases for J; bases not matched to a gene: 9. The CDR3 coding sequence is TGTGCCAGCAGCCCCCTAGCGGGCCCGAGCACCGGGGAGCTGTTTTTT. Amino acids: CASSPLAGPSTGELFF.

The J gene is TRBJ1-2, the V gene TRBV20-1; 7 positions match TRBD1. Unmatched junction bases numbered 9, after V lost 6 bases and J lost 8 bases. The V gene's germline CDR1 is DFQATT and CDR2 SNEGSKA (reference sequence). The CDR3 length is 12 residues. The CDR3 DNA sequence: TGCAGTGCAGGCCCCCTAGGGGGCGGCTACACCTTC. This gives the protein CSAGPLGGGYTF.

V gene TRBV4-3 combines with J gene TRBJ2-1; the D call may be TRBD1 or TRBD2 (5 bases each). The CDR3 runs 16 residues. CDR1 is LGHNA, CDR2 YSLEER, per germline. Between the trimmed V and J ends, which lost 0 bases and 8 bases, there was a span of 17 bases. The CDR3 reads CASSQDRGSLLHEQFF. CDR3 nucleotides: TGCGCCAGCAGCCAAGATCGGGGCTCCTTATTACATGAGCAGTTCTTC.

This clonotype was recorded many times. The chain couples TRBV24-1 to TRBJ2-1; D ambiguous. Trimming stripped 4 bases from V and 6 bases from J, with 15 bases between. This CDR3 has 15 residues. Germline V gives CDR1 KGHDR, CDR2 SFDVKD. In DNA, the CDR3 is TGTGCCACCAGTGACCCGCGGAACCTCTCCAATGAGCAGTTCTTC. Its protein is CATSDPRNLSNEQFF.

This clonotype was detected only a few times. The chain is built from TRBV7-2 and TRBJ2-7; 9 bases align to TRBD1. V lost 5 bases to trimming and J lost 0 bases; unmatched junction nucleotides: 8. CDR3 size: 16 residues. Germline V gene lookup returns CDR1 SGHTA and CDR2 FQGNSA. CDR3 in amino acids: CASSTTGTGFSYEQYF. The CDR3 region has the DNA TGTGCCAGCAGCACTACCGGGACAGGGTTCTCCTACGAGCAGTACTTC.

The DNA of the CDR3 is TGTGCCAGCAGTAAAGACAGGGCGATCACTGAAGCTTTCTTT. Translating gives CASSKDRAITEAFF. The V gene is TRBV7-2, the J gene TRBJ1-1, with 7 nucleotides matching TRBD1. Germline V gene sequence: CDR1 SGHTA, CDR2 FQGNSA. Germline trimming cut 6 bases from V and 4 bases from J; bases unmatched to any gene: 8. The CDR3 contains 14 residues.

The genes are TRBV20-1 and TRBJ2-7; D is perhaps TRBD1 (6 bases). CDR1 and CDR2 from the germline V gene are DFQATT and SNEGSKA (reference sequence). Between the trimmed V and J ends, which lost 1 base and 3 bases, there was a span of 13 bases. There are 14 residues in the CDR3. The CDR3: CSARAGGRGYEQYF. CDR3 sequence (DNA): TGCAGTGCTAGAGCTGGCGGCAGGGGCTACGAGCAGTACTTC.

This chain uses TRBV15 with TRBJ2-5; D possibly uses TRBD1 or TRBD2 (6 bases each). There are 15 residues in the CDR3. Germline CDR1 is LNHNV and CDR2 is YYDKDF (reference sequence). V dropped 3 bases and J dropped 3 bases, with 14 bases sitting between them. This chain's CDR3 is CATSSTVGGKETQYF. For the CDR3, the DNA is TGTGCCACCAGCAGCACCGTAGGGGGGAAAGAGACCCAGTACTTC.

This clonotype was counted many times. The genes are TRBV20-1 and TRBJ2-7, with 12 bases lining up with TRBD1. The V gene end was trimmed by 6 bases and the J gene end by 4 bases; junction bases not matched to a gene: 7. The germline V gene encodes CDR1 DFQATT and CDR2 SNEGSKA (reference sequence). The CDR3 sequence is 14 residues long. The CDR3 bases are TGCAGTGCCCTGGGACAGGGGGCAAGATACGAGCAGTACTTC. Protein: CSALGQGARYEQYF.